This section outlines one T cell receptor (beta chain) sequence together with its context. This specimen belongs to a study of T-cell reconstitution after alpha-beta-depleted transplantation in children. The TCRbeta library was prepared with unique molecular identifiers. In TCRdb, the PCR reads were re-called with MiXCR into one record per CDR3 protein. The sample has around 450,000 distinct CDR3 sequences, about 40% seen once. Trimming left V 1 base short and J 3 bases short, with 12 bases between. Germline V gives CDR1 SGHTA, CDR2 FQGNSA. The CDR3 extends over 15 amino acids. This chain links TRBV7-2 with TRBJ1-2; the D is unclear. The sample was PBMCs, taken before TCRalphabeta/CD19-depleted stem cell transplant. The receptor was isolated from a girl between 2 and 10 years old with aplastic anemia, due to receive a stem cell transplant. The CDR3 is CASSLDPHSYYGYTF. The CDR3 coding sequence is TGTGCCAGCAGCTTAGATCCCCACAGTTACTATGGCTACACCTTC.